One sample yielded the 30 T cell receptor beta chains listed below, sequenced in a study of T cell responses to AZD1222 COVID-19 vaccine (dated by TCRdb to the early 2020s). The library was made by the immunoSEQ multiplex PCR assay. Sourced from immuneACCESS, this table was stored by TCRdb with only in-frame sequences that have V and J called. A share of the clones is absent; for the studies checked, an unresolved V gene accounts for under half, and the remainder has no known explanation. A total of 100,000 to 150,000 clones appear in this sample, more than 85% of them only once. Around 2.8% of the sample is taken by the ten largest. Reading the label with the study, this specimen's time point is: baseline before first vaccination. The sequencing here drew on peripheral blood, taken on day 0 of AZD1222 vaccination. These receptors all come from an adult in good health.

This rearrangement joins TRBV7-9 to TRBJ1-2; D might be TRBD1 (6 bases). Trimming removed 10 bases from V and 2 bases from J, with 14 bases in between. The CDR3 runs to 13 residues. Looked up from germline, CDR1 is SEHNR and CDR2 is FQNEAQ (reference sequence). CDR3: CATLEGGNYGYTF. The CDR3 DNA reads as TGTGCCACCCTCGAGGGGGGAAACTATGGCTACACCTTC. Full variable domain (outside the CDR3, taken from reference TRBV7-9 and TRBJ1-2): DTGVSQNPRHKITKRGQNVTFRCDPISEHNRLYWYRQTLGQGPEFLTYFQNEAQLEKSRLLSDRFSAERPKGSFSTLEIQRTEQGDSAMYLCATLEGGNYGYTFGSGTRLTVV.

The chain uses TRBV5-6 and TRBJ2-7; D is perhaps TRBD2 (5 bases). The CDR3 contains 16 residues. Trimming pared 0 bases from V and 4 bases from J, leaving 17 bases between. Germline CDR1 reads SGHDT; CDR2 reads YYEEEE. CDR3 sequence reads: CASSLVRRGSGYEQYF. Written as DNA, the CDR3 is TGTGCCAGCAGCTTGGTTCGTCGGGGATCGGGGTACGAGCAGTACTTC. Using reference TRBV5-6 and TRBJ2-7 for the parts outside the CDR3, the full variable domain is DAGVTQSPTHLIKTRGQQVTLRCSPKSGHDTVSWYQQALGQGPQFIFQYYEEEERQRGNFPDRFSGHQFPNYSSELNVNALLLGDSALYLCASSLVRRGSGYEQYFGPGTRLTVT.

The genes are TRBV4-3 and TRBJ1-4, with D possibly TRBD1 on 5 matching bases. Germline V CDR1 and CDR2: LGHNA, YSLEER. The CDR3 runs 15 residues. Between the trimmed V and J ends, which lost 0 bases and 8 bases, there was a span of 13 bases. Here the CDR3 reads CASSQEGAVGEKLFF. The CDR3 DNA reads as TGCGCCAGCAGCCAAGAAGGGGCAGTAGGAGAAAAACTGTTTTTT.

This clone has a single count. The chain joins TRBV5-6 to TRBJ2-5, with D unclear. Germline V gene sequence: CDR1 SGHDT, CDR2 YYEEEE. The CDR3 spans 13 residues. Trimming pared 5 bases from V and 4 bases from J, leaving 12 bases between. The CDR3 bases are TGTGCCAGCAGTTTCCCGGGTCTAGAGACCCAGTACTTC. Translated, it gives CASSFPGLETQYF.

This clone has just one count. The CDR3 coding sequence is TGTGCCAGCAGGGACACCCCCTACGAGCAGTACTTC. It is translated as CASRDTPYEQYF. The rearrangement joins TRBV6-5 to TRBJ2-7; D possibly corresponds to TRBD1 (5 bases). The V gene's germline CDR1 is MNHEY and CDR2 SVGAGI. This CDR3 region has 12 residues. The V end was cut by 6 bases, the J end by 2 bases, with 8 bases between.

The V and J genes are TRBV4-3 and TRBJ1-2, with no clear D. The CDR3 sequence is 15 residues long. Trimming left V 0 bases short and J 5 bases short, with 13 bases between. The germline CDR1 and CDR2 sequences are LGHNA and YSLEER. CDR3 in amino acids: CASSQDRSVSYGYTF. CDR3 DNA sequence: TGCGCCAGCAGCCAAGATAGGTCAGTTTCTTATGGCTACACCTTC.

The rearrangement joins TRBV5-1 to TRBJ1-1; 7 nucleotides match TRBD1. Germline trimming cut 1 base from V and 0 bases from J; bases unmatched to any gene: 6. This CDR3 is 16 amino acids long. Germline assignment: CDR1 SGHRS and CDR2 YFSETQ. CDR3 sequence: CASSLTRGPMNTEAFF. The CDR3 nucleotides read TGCGCCAGCAGCTTGACAAGGGGGCCCATGAACACTGAAGCTTTCTTT.

V usage is TRBV29-1 and J usage is TRBJ2-7; 8 bases map to TRBD2. The CDR3 is 13 residues long. Germline V lookup: CDR1 SQVTM, CDR2 ANQGSEA. V lost 3 bases, J lost 4 bases, and 5 bases stayed unmatched. CDR3 in amino acids: CSVEASGRYEQYF. CDR3 nucleotides: TGCAGCGTTGAGGCTAGCGGGCGGTACGAGCAGTACTTC.

The chain is built from TRBV24-1 and TRBJ2-1; the match to TRBD2 covers 7 bases. This CDR3 has 14 residues. Germline loops: CDR1 KGHDR, CDR2 SFDVKD. With 12 bases clipped from V and 6 bases from J, the junction kept 13 bases outside the gene matches. The CDR3 here is CAGSRAGEGNEQFF. As DNA, the CDR3 is TGTGCCGGAAGTCGGGCGGGAGAAGGCAATGAGCAGTTCTTC.

CDR3 amino acids: CASSPSVRDVDEQFF. The CDR3 region has the DNA TGTGCCAGCTCACCTAGTGTCAGGGACGTCGATGAGCAGTTCTTC. The J gene is TRBJ2-1, the V gene TRBV18; D is tentatively TRBD1 or TRBD2 (5 bases each). Trimming removed 3 bases from V and 8 bases from J, with 17 bases in between. The CDR3 extends over 15 amino acids. Looked up from germline, CDR1 is KGHSH and CDR2 is LQKENI.

The chain has TRBV6-5 and TRBJ2-7, with 7 nucleotides matching TRBD1. The CDR3 spans 15 residues. Germline-derived CDR1 and CDR2 are MNHEY and SVGAGI. Trimming removed 4 bases from V and 3 bases from J; junction bases left unmatched: 9. CDR3 in DNA: TGTGCCAGCAGTTTCATCGACAGGGTAAACTACGAGCAGTACTTC. Translated, it gives CASSFIDRVNYEQYF.

The chain has TRBV6-5 and TRBJ1-1, with TRBD1 as a possible D gene (6 bases). This CDR3 is built from 12 residues. Germline values: CDR1 MNHEY, CDR2 SVGAGI. Trimming stripped 6 bases from V and 5 bases from J, with 10 bases between. CDR3 region: CASSPTGTEAFF. DNA of the CDR3: TGTGCCAGCAGCCCAACAGGGACTGAAGCTTTCTTT.

This sequence joins TRBV7-6 and TRBJ2-6; TRBD2 is a possible D gene (5 bases). This CDR3 comprises 18 residues. V was pared by 2 bases and J by 2 bases, with 16 bases between. The germline gives CDR1 SGHVS, CDR2 FNYEAQ. The CDR3 loop reads CASSLIAGNQAGANVLTF. In nucleotides, the CDR3 is TGTGCCAGCAGCTTAATTGCCGGGAACCAAGCTGGGGCCAACGTCCTGACTTTC.

The chain uses TRBV5-4 and TRBJ2-7; D is undetermined. V lost 7 bases, J lost 0 bases, and 11 bases lay in between. The CDR3 is 13 residues long. Germline CDR1 is SGHNT and CDR2 is YYREEE (reference sequence). The CDR3 DNA follows: TGTGCCAGCCAGCTCGGTAGCTCCTACGAGCAGTACTTC. Its translation is CASQLGSSYEQYF.

This chain connects TRBV5-1 to TRBJ1-2, with 8 bases fitting TRBD1. V lost 4 bases and J lost 0; bases outside the gene matches: 5. The CDR3 consists of 15 residues. CDR1 SGHRS and CDR2 YFSETQ come from the germline V gene. CDR3 in DNA: TGCGCCAGCAGCCAGGGACAGGCTACTAACTATGGCTACACCTTC. Protein sequence: CASSQGQATNYGYTF.

This chain links TRBV6-4 with TRBJ1-1; D uncertain. There are 14 residues in the CDR3. V lost 6 bases and J lost 1, with 12 bases in between. CDR1 and CDR2 from the germline V gene are MRHNA and SNTAGT. CDR3 nucleotide sequence: TGTGCCAGCAGCCAAGGGTGGGCGAACACTGAAGCTTTCTTT. This gives the protein CASSQGWANTEAFF.

This clone is a singleton in its sample. The chain is built from TRBV12-5 and TRBJ2-7, with D perhaps matching TRBD2 (5 bases). The CDR3 extends over 16 amino acids. Between the trimmed V and J ends, which lost 1 base and 0 bases, there was a span of 13 bases. Germline lookup yields CDR1 LGHNT and CDR2 FRNRAP. In DNA form, the CDR3 reads TGTGCTAGTGGTTTGGGTACGGGGTCATTCTCCTACGAGCAGTACTTC. Translated: CASGLGTGSFSYEQYF.

V is TRBV5-4 and J is TRBJ2-2; D gene ambiguous. The CDR3 sequence is 13 residues long. The V gene lost 3 bases and the J gene lost 2 bases, with 5 bases spanning the gap. Germline V CDR1 and CDR2: SGHNT, YYREEE (reference sequence). CDR3 sequence: CASSSKNTGELFF. As DNA, the CDR3 is TGTGCCAGCAGCTCCAAAAACACCGGGGAGCTGTTTTTT. Based on the CDR3 plus reference TRBV5-4 and TRBJ2-2, the full variable domain is ETGVTQSPTHLIKTRGQQVTLRCSSQSGHNTVSWYQQALGQGPQFIFQYYREEENGRGNFPPRFSGLQFPNYSSELNVNALELDDSALYLCASSSKNTGELFFGEGSRLTVL.

This chain joins TRBV7-3 and TRBJ2-6; D might be TRBD1 (5 bases). V lost 2 bases and J 1 base, leaving 12 bases between the germline ends. CDR3 length: 17 residues. Looked up from germline, CDR1 is SGHTA and CDR2 is FQGTGA. The CDR3 loop reads CASSLGIKGSGANVLTF. DNA of the CDR3: TGTGCCAGCAGCTTAGGGATTAAGGGGTCTGGGGCCAACGTCCTGACTTTC.

The rearrangement uses TRBV19 and TRBJ1-1; the D gene is possibly TRBD1 (6 bases). Trimming left V 2 bases short and J 1 base short, with 8 bases between. The CDR3 has 14 amino acids. In germline, CDR1 is LNHDA, CDR2 SQIVND (reference sequence). This chain's CDR3 is CASSIRGANTEAFF. The CDR3 region has the DNA TGTGCCAGTAGTATACGGGGGGCGAACACTGAAGCTTTCTTT. Using reference TRBV19 and TRBJ1-1 for the parts outside the CDR3, the full variable domain is DGGITQSPKYLFRKEGQNVTLSCEQNLNHDAMYWYRQDPGQGLRLIYYSQIVNDFQKGDIAEGYSVSREKKESFPLTVTSAQKNPTAFYLCASSIRGANTEAFFGQGTRLTVV.

V and J are TRBV5-1 and TRBJ2-6; D possibly corresponds to TRBD1 (7 bases). The V end lost 1 base, the J end lost 4 bases, and 18 bases lay between the germline ends. Germline loops: CDR1 SGHRS, CDR2 YFSETQ. The CDR3 length is 18 residues. This CDR3 is CASSLMVEGARGANVLTF. In DNA form, the CDR3 reads TGCGCCAGCAGCTTGATGGTGGAGGGGGCGAGAGGGGCCAACGTCCTGACTTTC.

The V gene is TRBV7-3, the J gene TRBJ1-5, with 10 positions matching TRBD1. The V and J ends lost 2 bases and 6 bases, in that order; junction bases with no gene match: 4. The CDR3 is 15 amino acids. Germline values: CDR1 SGHTA, CDR2 FQGTGA. In nucleotides, the CDR3 is TGTGCCAGCAGCTTAGTGACAGGGGGCCGTCAGCCCCAGCATTTT. As protein: CASSLVTGGRQPQHF. Together with reference TRBV7-3 and TRBJ1-5, the CDR3 gives the full variable domain: GAGVSQTPSNKVTEKGKYVELRCDPISGHTALYWYRQSLGQGPEFLIYFQGTGAADDSGLPNDRFFAVRPEGSVSTLKIQRTERGDSAVYLCASSLVTGGRQPQHFGDGTRLSIL.

The chain recombines TRBV4-1 with TRBJ1-2; possible D gene TRBD1, 6 bases. The CDR3 has 15 residues. CDR1 is MGHRA, CDR2 YSYEKL, per germline. V was shortened by 1 base and J by 4 bases, with 13 bases between the two germline ends. The CDR3 loop is CASSQVGGGGYGYTF. CDR3 coding DNA: TGCGCCAGCAGCCAAGTAGGAGGGGGGGGCTATGGCTACACCTTC.

The chain carries TRBV6-5 and TRBJ2-1, with TRBD1 matching 8 bases. V lost 6 bases, J lost 2 bases, and 6 bases stayed unmatched. There are 15 residues in the CDR3. From germline, CDR1 is MNHEY and CDR2 SVGAGI. For the CDR3, the DNA is TGTGCCAGCAGCCTTGGACAGGGACCCTACAATGAGCAGTTCTTC. Protein: CASSLGQGPYNEQFF.

The J gene is TRBJ2-7, the V gene TRBV18; TRBD2 is a possible D gene (7 bases). Trimming pared 4 bases from V and 2 bases from J, leaving 15 bases between. Germline V gives CDR1 KGHSH, CDR2 LQKENI. This CDR3 is 15 amino acids long. The CDR3 here is CASSLPGGATYEQYF. Written as DNA, the CDR3 is TGTGCCAGCTCACTGCCTGGGGGGGCTACCTACGAGCAGTACTTC.

This clone is a singleton in its sample. This rearrangement joins TRBV7-2 to TRBJ2-1; 8 nucleotides match TRBD2. Germline lookup yields CDR1 SGHTA and CDR2 FQGNSA. The CDR3 sequence is 15 residues long. The V segment lost 7 bases and the J segment 2 bases; nucleotides outside the gene matches: 7. The DNA for the CDR3 is TGTGCCAGCACCCCTCCGGGACTAGCCTACAATGAGCAGTTCTTC. It translates to CASTPPGLAYNEQFF.

The chain carries TRBV7-2 and TRBJ1-3, with 8 nucleotides matching TRBD1. The CDR3 is 16 amino acids. V lost 3 bases and J lost 0; bases outside the gene matches: 4. CDR1 SGHTA and CDR2 FQGNSA come from the germline V gene. The CDR3 reads CASSLRTGGSGNTIYF. In DNA, the CDR3 is TGTGCCAGCAGCTTGAGAACAGGGGGCTCTGGAAACACCATATATTTT. The full variable domain, rest sourced from reference TRBV7-2 and TRBJ1-3, is GAGVSQSPSNKVTEKGKDVELRCDPISGHTALYWYRQSLGQGLEFLIYFQGNSAPDKSGLPSDRFSAERTGGSVSTLTIQRTQQEDSAVYLCASSLRTGGSGNTIYFGEGSWLTVV.

The chain links TRBV20-1 to TRBJ2-5; tentative D call: TRBD2 (5 bases). Trimming left V 3 bases short and J 5 bases short, with 13 bases between. Germline assignment: CDR1 DFQATT and CDR2 SNEGSKA (reference sequence). The length of the CDR3 is 13 residues. CDR3 sequence: CSASGRGGETQYF. In DNA form, the CDR3 reads TGCAGTGCTAGTGGCCGAGGCGGGGAGACCCAGTACTTC.

The chain is built from TRBV9 and TRBJ1-1, with D possibly being TRBD1 (6 bases). CDR1 SGDLS and CDR2 YYNGEE come from the germline V gene. V shed 2 bases and J shed 1 base, with 12 bases lying between them. CDR3 length equals 15 residues. DNA of the CDR3: TGTGCCAGCAGCGTCTCCCAGGGGACGAACACTGAAGCTTTCTTT. Translation gives CASSVSQGTNTEAFF.

The rearrangement uses TRBV7-8 and TRBJ1-5; 9 nucleotides line up with TRBD1. This CDR3 spans 17 amino acids. The junction had 11 bases not matched to a gene; V was cut back by 2 bases and J by 6 bases. The germline gives CDR1 SGHVS, CDR2 FQNEAQ. The CDR3 DNA reads as TGTGCCAGCAGCTTACGTGACAGGGGGTCTTTCAGTCAGCCCCAGCATTTT. Protein product: CASSLRDRGSFSQPQHF.